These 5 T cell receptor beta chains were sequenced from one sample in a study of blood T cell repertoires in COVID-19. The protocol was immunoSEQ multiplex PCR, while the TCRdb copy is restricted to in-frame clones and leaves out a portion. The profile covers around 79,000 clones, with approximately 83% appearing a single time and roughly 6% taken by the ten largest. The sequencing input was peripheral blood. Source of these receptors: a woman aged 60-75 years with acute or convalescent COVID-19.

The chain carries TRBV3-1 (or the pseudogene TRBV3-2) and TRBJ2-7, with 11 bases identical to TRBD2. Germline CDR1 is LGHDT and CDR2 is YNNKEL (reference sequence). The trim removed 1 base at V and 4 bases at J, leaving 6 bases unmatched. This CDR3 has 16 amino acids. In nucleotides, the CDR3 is TGTGCCAGCAGCCAAGCTAGCGGGGGGAATCGGTACGAGCAGTACTTC. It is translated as CASSQASGGNRYEQYF.

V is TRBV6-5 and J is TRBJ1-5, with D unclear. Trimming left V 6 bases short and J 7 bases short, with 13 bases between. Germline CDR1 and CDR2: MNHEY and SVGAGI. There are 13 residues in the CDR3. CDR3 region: CASSGSGSQPQHF. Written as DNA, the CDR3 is TGTGCCAGCAGCGGAAGCGGGAGCCAGCCCCAGCATTTT.

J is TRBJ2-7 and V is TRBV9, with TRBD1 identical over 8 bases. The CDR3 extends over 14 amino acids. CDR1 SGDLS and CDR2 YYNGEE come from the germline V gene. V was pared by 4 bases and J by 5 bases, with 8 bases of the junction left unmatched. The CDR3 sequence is CASSLRGQGDEQYF. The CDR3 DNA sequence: TGTGCCAGCAGCCTCCGTGGACAGGGCGACGAGCAGTACTTC. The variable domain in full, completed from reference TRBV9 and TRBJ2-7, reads DSGVTQTPKHLITATGQRVTLRCSPRSGDLSVYWYQQSLDQGLQFLIQYYNGEERAKGNILERFSAQQFPDLHSELNLSSLELGDSALYFCASSLRGQGDEQYFGPGTRLTVT.

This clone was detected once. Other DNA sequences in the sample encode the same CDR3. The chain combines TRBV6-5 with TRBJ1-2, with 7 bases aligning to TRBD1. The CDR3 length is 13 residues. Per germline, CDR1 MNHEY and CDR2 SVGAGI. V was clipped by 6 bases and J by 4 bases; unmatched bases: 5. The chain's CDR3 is CASSPGQLYGYTF. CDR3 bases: TGTGCCAGCAGCCCGGGACAGCTCTATGGCTACACCTTC.

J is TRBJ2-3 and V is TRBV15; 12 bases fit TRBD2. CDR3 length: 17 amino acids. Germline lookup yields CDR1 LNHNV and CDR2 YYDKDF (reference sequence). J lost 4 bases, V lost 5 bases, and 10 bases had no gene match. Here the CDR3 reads CATSSQPSGGGSDTQYF. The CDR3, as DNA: TGTGCCACCAGCTCCCAACCTAGCGGGGGGGGATCAGATACGCAGTATTTT.